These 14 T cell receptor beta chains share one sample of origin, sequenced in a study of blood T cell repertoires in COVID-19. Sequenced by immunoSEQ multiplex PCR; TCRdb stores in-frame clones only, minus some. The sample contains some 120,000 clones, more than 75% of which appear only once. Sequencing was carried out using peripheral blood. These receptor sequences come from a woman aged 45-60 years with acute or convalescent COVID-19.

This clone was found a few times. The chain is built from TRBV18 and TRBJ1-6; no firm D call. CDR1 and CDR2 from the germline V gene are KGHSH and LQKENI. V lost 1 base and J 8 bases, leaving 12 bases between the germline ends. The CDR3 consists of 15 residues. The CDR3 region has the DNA TGTGCCAGCTCACCACGAATTGCCGAGGATTCACCCCTCCACTTT. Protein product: CASSPRIAEDSPLHF.

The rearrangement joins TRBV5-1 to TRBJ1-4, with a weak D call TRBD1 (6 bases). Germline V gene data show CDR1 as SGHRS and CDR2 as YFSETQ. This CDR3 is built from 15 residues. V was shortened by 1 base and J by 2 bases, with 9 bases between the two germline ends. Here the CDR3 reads CASSLTDSTNEKLFF. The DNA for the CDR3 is TGCGCCAGCAGCTTGACGGACAGCACTAATGAAAAACTGTTTTTT.

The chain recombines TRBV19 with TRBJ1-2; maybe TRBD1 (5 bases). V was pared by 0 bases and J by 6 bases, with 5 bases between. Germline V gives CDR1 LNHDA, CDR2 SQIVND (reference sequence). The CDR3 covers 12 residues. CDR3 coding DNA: TGTGCCAGTAGTATAGAGGGGCATGGCTACACCTTC. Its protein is CASSIEGHGYTF.

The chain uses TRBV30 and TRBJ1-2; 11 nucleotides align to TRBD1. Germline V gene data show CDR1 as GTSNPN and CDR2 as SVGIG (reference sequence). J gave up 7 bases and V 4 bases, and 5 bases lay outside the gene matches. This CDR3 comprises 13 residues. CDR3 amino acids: CAWTGQGAGGYTF. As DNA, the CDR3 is TGTGCCTGGACTGGACAGGGGGCCGGTGGCTACACCTTC.

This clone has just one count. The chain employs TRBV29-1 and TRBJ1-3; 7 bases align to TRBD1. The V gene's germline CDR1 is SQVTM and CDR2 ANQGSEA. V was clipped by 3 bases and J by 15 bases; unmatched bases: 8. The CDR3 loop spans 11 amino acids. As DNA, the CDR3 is TGCAGCGTTGAGGGCAGAACAGGGGAATATTTT. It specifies CSVEGRTGEYF. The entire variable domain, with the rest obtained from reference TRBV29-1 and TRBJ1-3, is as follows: SAVISQKPSRDICQRGTSLTIQCQVDSQVTMMFWYRQQPGQSLTLIATANQGSEATYESGFVIDKFPISRPNLTFSTLTVSNMSPEDSSIYLCSVEGRTGEYFGEGSWLTVV.

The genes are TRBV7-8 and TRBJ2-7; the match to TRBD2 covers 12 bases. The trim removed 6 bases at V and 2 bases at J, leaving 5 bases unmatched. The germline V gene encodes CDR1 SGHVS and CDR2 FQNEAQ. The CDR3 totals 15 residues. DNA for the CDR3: TGTGCCAGCAGGTTGACTAGCGGGGGCCCCTACGAGCAGTACTTC. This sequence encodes CASRLTSGGPYEQYF. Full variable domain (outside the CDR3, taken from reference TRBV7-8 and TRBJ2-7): GAGVSQSPRYKVAKRGQDVALRCDPISGHVSLFWYQQALGQGPEFLTYFQNEAQLDKSGLPSDRFFAERPEGSVSTLKIQRTQQEDSAVYLCASRLTSGGPYEQYFGPGTRLTVT.

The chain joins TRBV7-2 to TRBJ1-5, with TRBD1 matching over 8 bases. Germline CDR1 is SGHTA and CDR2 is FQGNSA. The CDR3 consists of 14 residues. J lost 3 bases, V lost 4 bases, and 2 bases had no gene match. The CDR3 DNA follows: TGTGCCAGCAGCTCGGACAGGGTCAATCAGCCCCAGCATTTT. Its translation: CASSSDRVNQPQHF.

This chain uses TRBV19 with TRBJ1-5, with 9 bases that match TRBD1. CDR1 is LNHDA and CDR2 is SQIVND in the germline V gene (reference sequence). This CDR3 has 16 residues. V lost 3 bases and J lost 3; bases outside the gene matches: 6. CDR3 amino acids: CASSIPGDRDNQPQHF. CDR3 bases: TGTGCCAGTAGTATTCCCGGGGACAGGGACAATCAGCCCCAGCATTTT.

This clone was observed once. CDR3 nucleotide sequence: TGTGCCTGGAGTGTACTAGGTCGAGGGGGACCAGTAAATTCACCCCTCCACTTT. Amino acid sequence: CAWSVLGRGGPVNSPLHF. The rearrangement joins TRBV30 to TRBJ1-6; D might be TRBD1 (6 bases). Trimming pared 0 bases from V and 7 bases from J, leaving 22 bases between. CDR1 is GTSNPN and CDR2 is SVGIG in the germline V gene (reference sequence). The CDR3 has 18 residues.

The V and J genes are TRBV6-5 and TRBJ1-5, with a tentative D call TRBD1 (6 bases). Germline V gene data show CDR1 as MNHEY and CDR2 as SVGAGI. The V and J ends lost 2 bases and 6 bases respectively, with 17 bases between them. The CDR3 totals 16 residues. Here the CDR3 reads CASSYAGGGAGQPQHF. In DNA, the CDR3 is TGTGCCAGCAGTTACGCGGGGGGGGGCGCCGGTCAGCCCCAGCATTTT.

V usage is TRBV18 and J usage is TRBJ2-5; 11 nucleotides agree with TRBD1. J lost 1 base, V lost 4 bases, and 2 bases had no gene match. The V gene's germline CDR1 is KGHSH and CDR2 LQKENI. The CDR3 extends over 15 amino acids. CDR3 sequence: CASSQGQGAQETQYF. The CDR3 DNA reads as TGTGCCAGCTCACAAGGACAGGGGGCCCAAGAGACCCAGTACTTC. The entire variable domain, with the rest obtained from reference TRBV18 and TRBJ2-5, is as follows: NAGVMQNPRHLVRRRGQEARLRCSPMKGHSHVYWYRQLPEEGLKFMVYLQKENIIDESGMPKERFSAEFPKEGPSILRIQQVVRGDSAAYFCASSQGQGAQETQYFGPGTRLLVL.

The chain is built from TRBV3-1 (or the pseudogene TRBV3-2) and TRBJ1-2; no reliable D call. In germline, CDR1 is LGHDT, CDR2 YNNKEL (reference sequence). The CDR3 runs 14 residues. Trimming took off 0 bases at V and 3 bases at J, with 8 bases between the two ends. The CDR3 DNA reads TGTGCCAGCAGCCAAGATCTGGTAGACTATGGCTACACCTTC. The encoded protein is CASSQDLVDYGYTF.

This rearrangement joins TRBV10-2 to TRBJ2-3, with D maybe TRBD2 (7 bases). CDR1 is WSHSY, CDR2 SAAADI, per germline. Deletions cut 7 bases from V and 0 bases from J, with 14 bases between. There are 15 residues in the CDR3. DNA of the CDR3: TGCGCCAGCAAGGGGGGGCGGGGTAGCACAGATACGCAGTATTTT. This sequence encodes CASKGGRGSTDTQYF.

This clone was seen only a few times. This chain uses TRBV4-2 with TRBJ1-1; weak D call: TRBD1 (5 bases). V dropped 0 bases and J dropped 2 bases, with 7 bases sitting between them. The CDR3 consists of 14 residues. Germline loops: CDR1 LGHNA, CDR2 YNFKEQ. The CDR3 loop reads CASSQDGGNTEAFF. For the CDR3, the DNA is TGTGCCAGCAGCCAAGACGGGGGTAACACTGAAGCTTTCTTT.